The rows below give T cell receptor beta chains drawn from one sample of a study of T cell repertoires in cytomegalovirus infection. What these receptors recognize is not known. TCRdb redid the calling of the reads with MiXCR, one entry per CDR3 protein. The data show some 62,000 distinct CDR3 sequences, 20% seen once. Source: CD8+ T cells from cultured PBMCs, taken from culture after CMV antigen stimulation. The receptors shown here come from a human donor in good health (CMV status not recorded). Some clones in this sample may be carry-over from other donors' samples. CDR3s include the opening cysteine and the closing phenylalanine or tryptophan. D genes are given only for firm matches. Not all rows give a size; the values are once, few, many and, for expanded clones, a class.

size: NA
J: TRBJ2-3
D: TRBD1
V: TRBV6-2/TRBV6-3
DNA: TGTGCCAGCACGGGGACAGAGCGATCCACAGATACGCAGTATTTT
CDR3: CASTGTERSTDTQYF

size: few
J: TRBJ2-2
D: NA
V: TRBV27
DNA: TGTGCCAGCAGTCCCTCGACAGCGTTGGGACCCGGGGAGCTGTTTTTT
CDR3: CASSPSTALGPGELFF

size: many
J: TRBJ1-3
D: NA
V: TRBV28
DNA: TGTGCCAGCAGTTTAAGTTCGGGAACTGGAAACACCATATATTTT
CDR3: CASSLSSGTGNTIYF

size: NA
J: TRBJ1-1
D: NA
V: TRBV10-3
DNA: TGTGCCATCAGCGTACTCGACAGAGGAAACACTGAAGCTTTCTTT
CDR3: CAISVLDRGNTEAFF

size: NA
J: TRBJ2-3
D: TRBD1
V: TRBV4-1
DNA: TGCGCCAGCAGCCAAGTCAGGGGGACACTACTCACAGATACGCAGTATTTT
CDR3: CASSQVRGTLLTDTQYF

size: few
J: TRBJ1-1
D: TRBD1
V: TRBV29-1
DNA: TGCAGCCCCCGGACAGGGTTGAACAGGACCACTGAAGCTTTCTTT
CDR3: CSPRTGLNRTTEAFF

size: few
J: TRBJ1-2
D: NA
V: TRBV4-2
DNA: TGTGCCAGCAGCCAAACGTTAGCACAGAGGGAAGGCTACACCTTC
CDR3: CASSQTLAQREGYTF

size: NA
J: TRBJ1-3
D: NA
V: TRBV6-1
DNA: TGTGCAAGCAGTGAAGCGACAGCGTCTCACTCTGGAAACACCATATATTTT
CDR3: CASSEATASHSGNTIYF

size: NA
J: TRBJ1-2
D: TRBD1
V: TRBV6-5
DNA: TGTGCCAGCAGCCTCTTTCCACAGGGGAATGACTATGGCTACACCTTC
CDR3: CASSLFPQGNDYGYTF

size: NA
J: TRBJ2-1
D: TRBD2
V: TRBV7-2
DNA: TGTGCCAGCAGCATTACTAGCGGGGGGGCCCGTGAGCAGTTCTTC
CDR3: CASSITSGGAREQFF

size: NA
J: TRBJ2-3
D: TRBD2
V: TRBV12-3/TRBV12-4
DNA: TGTGCCAGCAATAGCGGGGGGTTCACAGATACGCAGTATTTT
CDR3: CASNSGGFTDTQYF

size: NA
J: TRBJ1-1
D: NA
V: TRBV20-1
DNA: TGCAGTGCTAGGTGGCAATTGAACACTGAAGCTTTCTTT
CDR3: CSARWQLNTEAFF

size: few
J: TRBJ2-5
D: TRBD2
V: TRBV7-2
DNA: TGTGCCAGCCAGGGGACTAGGGTCGGAATGGGGACCCAGTACTTC
CDR3: CASQGTRVGMGTQYF

size: few
J: TRBJ2-2
D: NA
V: TRBV6-5
DNA: TGTGCCAGCAGTCCATACCAAAGGCCCGGGGAGCTGTTTTTT
CDR3: CASSPYQRPGELFF

size: NA
J: TRBJ2-5
D: TRBD2
V: TRBV7-2
DNA: TGTGCCAGCAGCTCCCTGACTAGCGGGGGGTTCGAGACCCAGTACTTC
CDR3: CASSSLTSGGFETQYF

size: NA
J: TRBJ1-1
D: NA
V: TRBV7-2
DNA: TGTGCCAGCAGCTACAACAGGGTTTACTTAACTGAAGCTTTCTTT
CDR3: CASSYNRVYLTEAFF

size: NA
J: TRBJ2-3
D: TRBD1
V: TRBV12-3/TRBV12-4
DNA: TGTGCCAGCACTCCACCCATCAGGGGGCTGGGCACAGATACGCAGTATTTT
CDR3: CASTPPIRGLGTDTQYF

size: NA
J: TRBJ2-5
D: NA
V: TRBV7-2
DNA: TGTGCCAGCAGCTTGAGGGGAGCCCAAGAGACCCAGTACTTC
CDR3: CASSLRGAQETQYF

size: NA
J: TRBJ1-4
D: TRBD1
V: TRBV7-9
DNA: TGTGCCAGCAGCCTCCCTTACCGGGACAGGGGAATCGACGATGAAAAACTGTTTTTT
CDR3: CASSLPYRDRGIDDEKLFF

size: NA
J: TRBJ1-2
D: NA
V: TRBV7-8
DNA: TGTGCCAGCAGCTCGCCCGGGGGGGTCACTTTC
CDR3: CASSSPGGVTF

size: NA
J: TRBJ1-2
D: TRBD1
V: TRBV12-3/TRBV12-4
DNA: TGTGCCAGCAGTTACTCGCGGACAGGGGGCGGGGGTGGCTACACCTTC
CDR3: CASSYSRTGGGGGYTF

size: NA
J: TRBJ1-6
D: TRBD1
V: TRBV4-1
DNA: TGCGCCAGCAGCCAAACCGGGACAGGAGCAATCTCCTATAATTCACCCCTCCACTTT
CDR3: CASSQTGTGAISYNSPLHF

size: NA
J: TRBJ2-7
D: NA
V: TRBV6-1
DNA: TGTGCCAGCAGACCCCCGATGTCCTACGAGCAGTACTTC
CDR3: CASRPPMSYEQYF

size: NA
J: TRBJ1-1
D: NA
V: TRBV5-6
DNA: TGTGCCAGCAGCTTGCCGACAGGAATGGCGAACACTGAAGCTTTCTTT
CDR3: CASSLPTGMANTEAFF

size: NA
J: TRBJ2-7
D: TRBD2
V: TRBV7-2
DNA: TGTGCCAGCAGCCTAAGGGGAGGGGCATCGTCCTACGAGCAGTACTTC
CDR3: CASSLRGGASSYEQYF

size: few
J: TRBJ1-1
D: NA
V: TRBV7-9
DNA: TGTGCCAGCTTTCAGAAGGGGACTGAAGCTTTCTTT
CDR3: CASFQKGTEAFF

size: NA
J: TRBJ1-1
D: NA
V: TRBV6-6
DNA: TGTGCCAGCAGTTACTCGACCGCCGAAGCTTTCTTT
CDR3: CASSYSTAEAFF

size: NA
J: TRBJ2-6
D: NA
V: TRBV6-1
DNA: TGTGCCAGCAGTGAACCCGGGACTGCCAGCATCATCTCTGGGGCCAACGTCCTGACTTTC
CDR3: CASSEPGTASIISGANVLTF

size: few
J: TRBJ2-7
D: NA
V: TRBV4-1
DNA: TGCGCCAGCAGCCACCGAGCGTGGGACGGAGCCTACGAGCAGTACTTC
CDR3: CASSHRAWDGAYEQYF

size: NA
J: TRBJ1-4
D: NA
V: TRBV12-3/TRBV12-4
DNA: TGTGCCAGCAGTCCCTGGAGTGCAACTAATGAAAAACTGTTTTTT
CDR3: CASSPWSATNEKLFF

size: few
J: TRBJ1-2
D: NA
V: TRBV6-6
DNA: TGTGCCAGCATGGTGAACTATGGCTACACCTTC
CDR3: CASMVNYGYTF

size: few
J: TRBJ1-5
D: TRBD1
V: TRBV20-1
DNA: TGCAGTGCTAGGGCCGGGACAGGTTATAGCAATCAGCCCCAGCATTTT
CDR3: CSARAGTGYSNQPQHF

size: few
J: TRBJ1-4
D: NA
V: TRBV12-3/TRBV12-4
DNA: TGTGCCAGCAGTTTCCAGCTTTATAGGGATGAAAAACTGTTTTTT
CDR3: CASSFQLYRDEKLFF

size: few
J: TRBJ1-2
D: NA
V: TRBV12-3/TRBV12-4
DNA: TGTGCCAGCACCCTGACAGGTTACTATGGCTACACCTTC
CDR3: CASTLTGYYGYTF

size: NA
J: TRBJ1-1
D: NA
V: TRBV30
DNA: TGTGCCTGGAGCTCCGGGACCGAAGCTTTCTTT
CDR3: CAWSSGTEAFF

size: NA
J: TRBJ2-4
D: NA
V: TRBV12-3/TRBV12-4
DNA: TGTGCCAGCAGTTTAGCCAGGAGAGGGGTAGCCAAAAACATTCAGTACTTC
CDR3: CASSLARRGVAKNIQYF

size: NA
J: TRBJ1-6
D: TRBD1
V: TRBV7-8
DNA: TGTGCCAGCAGCTTCCCCCGGGACAGGGGATTCAATTCACCCCTCCACTTT
CDR3: CASSFPRDRGFNSPLHF

size: NA
J: TRBJ2-3
D: NA
V: TRBV7-9
DNA: TGTGCCAGCAGCTTAGCCGGACAGAACACAGATACGCAGTATTTT
CDR3: CASSLAGQNTDTQYF

size: few
J: TRBJ2-2
D: NA
V: TRBV5-3
DNA: TGTGCCAGAAGCCCTTTGAGAAGGGAGAACACCGGGGAGCTGTTTTTT
CDR3: CARSPLRRENTGELFF

size: few
J: TRBJ1-4
D: NA
V: TRBV7-9
DNA: TGTGCCAGCAGTCAGGGTCGAGAAGGTGCAACTAATGAAAAACTGTTTTTT
CDR3: CASSQGREGATNEKLFF

size: few
J: TRBJ2-7
D: NA
V: TRBV7-2
DNA: TGTGCCAGCAGCCAACGCCTTATGGGGTCTGCCTACGAGCAGTACTTC
CDR3: CASSQRLMGSAYEQYF

size: NA
J: TRBJ1-1
D: NA
V: TRBV27
DNA: TGTGCCAGCAGCTCAGGGTCCGAAGCTTTCTTT
CDR3: CASSSGSEAFF

size: few
J: TRBJ1-1
D: NA
V: TRBV19
DNA: TGTGCCTTAAAGTCGAACACTGAAGCTTTCTTT
CDR3: CALKSNTEAFF

size: few
J: TRBJ2-5
D: NA
V: TRBV6-1
DNA: TGTGCCAGCAGTGATTATCACGGCGATCCCCAAGAGACCCAGTACTTC
CDR3: CASSDYHGDPQETQYF

size: few
J: TRBJ1-1
D: NA
V: TRBV5-6
DNA: TGTGCCAGCAGCTTGAGTCCGGGGGCTGAAGCTTTCTTT
CDR3: CASSLSPGAEAFF

size: few
J: TRBJ1-5
D: NA
V: TRBV7-9
DNA: TGTGCCAGCAGCTTAGGTGTGGGGAGACCTCAGCCCCAGCATTTT
CDR3: CASSLGVGRPQPQHF

size: few
J: TRBJ2-7
D: NA
V: TRBV6-5
DNA: TGTGCCAGCACCACGAGGCTTGCAGGGGACTCCTACGAGCAGTACTTC
CDR3: CASTTRLAGDSYEQYF

size: few
J: TRBJ2-2
D: NA
V: TRBV2
DNA: TGTGCCAGCACTTGGATAGGGGCCGGGGAGCTGTTTTTT
CDR3: CASTWIGAGELFF

size: few
J: TRBJ1-1
D: NA
V: TRBV6-2/TRBV6-3
DNA: TGTGCCAGCAGCTCCCCGGGACTGGGGTACACTGAAGCTTTCTTT
CDR3: CASSSPGLGYTEAFF

size: NA
J: TRBJ2-7
D: NA
V: TRBV10-3
DNA: TGTGCCATCAGTGAGGAGGGCTCCGTTTCCTACGAGCAGTACTTC
CDR3: CAISEEGSVSYEQYF

size: few
J: TRBJ2-1
D: NA
V: TRBV7-2
DNA: TGTGCCAGCTTCACCCGGAAGATCCCCTCCTACAATGAGCAGTTCTTC
CDR3: CASFTRKIPSYNEQFF

size: NA
J: TRBJ2-2
D: TRBD1
V: TRBV12-3/TRBV12-4
DNA: TGTGCCAGCAGTCTGAGCCCTACAGGGGTAAACGGGGAGCTGTTTTTT
CDR3: CASSLSPTGVNGELFF

size: NA
J: TRBJ2-5
D: NA
V: TRBV20-1
DNA: TGCAGTGCTAGACAAATCCGGGACCAACAACATACCAGAGAGACCCAGTACTTC
CDR3: CSARQIRDQQHTRETQYF

size: few
J: TRBJ1-6
D: NA
V: TRBV7-2
DNA: TGTGCCAGCAGAGATAATTCACCCCTCCACTTT
CDR3: CASRDNSPLHF

size: few
J: TRBJ2-1
D: TRBD1
V: TRBV7-2
DNA: TGTGCCAGCAGGTTGGACAGGGGACACTACAATGAGCAGTTCTTC
CDR3: CASRLDRGHYNEQFF

size: NA
J: TRBJ2-4
D: TRBD2
V: TRBV20-1
DNA: TGCAGTGCCACCGAATCCGGGACTAGCGGGGGGGCCTTTTTAAACATTCAGTACTTC
CDR3: CSATESGTSGGAFLNIQYF

size: few
J: TRBJ1-2
D: TRBD1
V: TRBV12-3/TRBV12-4
DNA: TGTGCCAGCAGTTTTATTAATCCGGGACAGAAAATTTCCTATGGCTACACCTTC
CDR3: CASSFINPGQKISYGYTF

size: few
J: TRBJ1-3
D: NA
V: TRBV6-5
DNA: TGTGCCAGCAGTTACTCGGCGGACAGCTCTGGAAACACCATATATTTT
CDR3: CASSYSADSSGNTIYF